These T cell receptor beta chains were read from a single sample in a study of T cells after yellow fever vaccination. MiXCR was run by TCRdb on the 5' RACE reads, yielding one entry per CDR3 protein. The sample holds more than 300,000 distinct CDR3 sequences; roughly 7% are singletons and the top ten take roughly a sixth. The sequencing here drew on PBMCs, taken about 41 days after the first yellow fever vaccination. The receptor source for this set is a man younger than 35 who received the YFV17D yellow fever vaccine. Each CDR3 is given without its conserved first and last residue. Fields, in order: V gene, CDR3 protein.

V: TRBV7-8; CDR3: ASSLALGQGGDYGYT
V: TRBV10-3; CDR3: AISRGPSGGTSTDTQY
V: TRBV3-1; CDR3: ASSPTEASPGEQF
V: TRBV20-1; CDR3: SARDRGPWGYT
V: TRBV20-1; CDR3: SADRDSLPYEQY
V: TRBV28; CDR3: ASRAGQALRETQY
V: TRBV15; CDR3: ATSAGRYNEQF
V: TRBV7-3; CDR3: ASSPGGSDKYNEQF
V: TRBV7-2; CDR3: ASSPRAYGYT
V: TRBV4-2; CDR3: ASSQDAAGNSPLH
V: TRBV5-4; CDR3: ASSPDNPAYEQY
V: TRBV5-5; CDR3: ASSPGGIEETQY
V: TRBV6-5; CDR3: ASSLGTLPDTQY
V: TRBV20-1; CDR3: SAIRQVNQPQH
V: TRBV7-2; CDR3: ASSSTREDGYT
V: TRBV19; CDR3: ASSLMGGSYNEQF
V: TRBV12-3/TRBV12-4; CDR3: ASSSTQGPLTDTQY
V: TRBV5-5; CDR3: ASSLGGGPKGQF
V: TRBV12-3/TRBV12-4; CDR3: ASSLAGLNYEQY
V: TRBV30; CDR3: AWRKLGRGYEQY
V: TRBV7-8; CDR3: ASSKLAGAGNEQF
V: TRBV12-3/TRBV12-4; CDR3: ASSPRTPGELF
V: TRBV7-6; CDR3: ASSLRQGVSGANVLT
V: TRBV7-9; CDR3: ASSSQGRSPLH
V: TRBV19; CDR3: ASGGRREAF
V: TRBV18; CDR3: ASSPPGLRANYGYT
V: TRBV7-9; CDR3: ASSSSGWSGELF
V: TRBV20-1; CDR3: SAWLGARRDEQF
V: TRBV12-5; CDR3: ASGLRGDQETQY
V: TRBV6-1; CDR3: ASSGYTGTEYEQY
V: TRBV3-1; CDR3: ASSQVTGENSGEQF
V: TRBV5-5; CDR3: ASSFYTSGNTIY
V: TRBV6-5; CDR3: ASSYWETDTGELF
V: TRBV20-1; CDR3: STAISFTDTQY
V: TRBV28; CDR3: ASSDIVMRYGYT
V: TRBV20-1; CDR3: SATIGPYYEQY
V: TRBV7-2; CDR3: ASSWRVSEETQY
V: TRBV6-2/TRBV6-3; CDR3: ASSYPGEQPQH
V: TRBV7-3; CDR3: ASSLNGGLETQY
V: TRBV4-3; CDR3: ASSQGFEYGYT
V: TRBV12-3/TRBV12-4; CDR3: ASSHPIWGPGNTIY
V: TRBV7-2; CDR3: ASSLLASGYGYT
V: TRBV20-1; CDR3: TSEDGLGDTQY
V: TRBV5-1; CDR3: ASSLEAPEETQY
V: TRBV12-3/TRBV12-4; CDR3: ASSFRPGHNRYT